What follows is one T cell receptor (beta chain) and its context. The read ends 3 residues shy of where the CDR3 ends; the end is completed using the germline J gene. Sequencing used immunoSEQ multiplex PCR; TCRdb keeps in-frame clones, though not all of them. This table holds around 50,000 clones with no singletons; the top ten claim about 1.8%. This CDR3 region has 13 residues. Deletions cut 7 bases from V and 6 bases from J, with 13 bases between. CDR1 SGHTA and CDR2 FQGNSA come from the germline V gene. The data were taken from a study of T cell clonality in common variable immunodeficiency. V and J are TRBV7-2 and TRBJ2-1; the D gene is possibly TRBD2 (5 bases). The sequencing input was peripheral blood mononuclear cells. This clonotype originated in a person between 18 and 75 years old in good health. Incomplete CDR3 DNA: TGTGCCAGCACCCCGAGGCGGGCCAATGAG. This sequence encodes CASTPRRANE. The entire CDR3 protein reads CASTPRRANEQFF.